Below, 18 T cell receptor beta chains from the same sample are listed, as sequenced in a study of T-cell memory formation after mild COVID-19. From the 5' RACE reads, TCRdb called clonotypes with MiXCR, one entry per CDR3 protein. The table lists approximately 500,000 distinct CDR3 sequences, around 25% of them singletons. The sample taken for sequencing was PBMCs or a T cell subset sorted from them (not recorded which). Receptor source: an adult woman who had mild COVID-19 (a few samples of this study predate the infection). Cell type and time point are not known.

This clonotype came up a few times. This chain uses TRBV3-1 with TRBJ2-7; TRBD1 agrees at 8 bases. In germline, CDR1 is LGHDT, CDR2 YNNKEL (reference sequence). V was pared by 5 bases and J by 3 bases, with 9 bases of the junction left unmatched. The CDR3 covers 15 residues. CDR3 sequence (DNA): TGTGCCAGCAGCGAAGCCGGGACAGGCCTCTACGAGCAGTACTTC. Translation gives CASSEAGTGLYEQYF.

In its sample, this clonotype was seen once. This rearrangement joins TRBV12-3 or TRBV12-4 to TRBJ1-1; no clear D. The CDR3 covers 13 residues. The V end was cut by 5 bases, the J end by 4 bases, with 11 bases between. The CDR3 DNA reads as TGTGCCAGCAGTGACACGCGGGGCACTGAAGCTTTCTTT. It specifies CASSDTRGTEAFF.

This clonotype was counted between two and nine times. Here the CDR3 DNA reads TGCAGCGTAGCGCATGGGGACAGGGTCGCCGAGCAGTACTTC. This gives the protein CSVAHGDRVAEQYF. V is TRBV29-1 and J is TRBJ2-7, with 9 positions matching TRBD1. CDR1 SQVTM and CDR2 ANQGSEA come from the germline V gene. Trimming at V came to 6 bases and at J to 6 bases, leaving 12 bases not matched to a gene. The CDR3 runs 14 residues.

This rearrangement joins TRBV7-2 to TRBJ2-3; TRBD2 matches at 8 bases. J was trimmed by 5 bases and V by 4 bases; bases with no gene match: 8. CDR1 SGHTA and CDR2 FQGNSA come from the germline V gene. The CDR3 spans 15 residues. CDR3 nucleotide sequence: TGTGCCAGCAGCTCAGACTTGGCGGGAGGAGATACGCAGTATTTT. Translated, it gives CASSSDLAGGDTQYF. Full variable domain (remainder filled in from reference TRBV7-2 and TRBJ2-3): GAGVSQSPSNKVTEKGKDVELRCDPISGHTALYWYRQSLGQGLEFLIYFQGNSAPDKSGLPSDRFSAERTGGSVSTLTIQRTQQEDSAVYLCASSSDLAGGDTQYFGPGTRLTVL.

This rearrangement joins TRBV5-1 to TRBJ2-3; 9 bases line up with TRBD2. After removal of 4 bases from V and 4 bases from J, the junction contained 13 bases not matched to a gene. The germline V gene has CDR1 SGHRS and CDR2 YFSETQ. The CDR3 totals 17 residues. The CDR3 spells CASSLEAGGPWADTQYF. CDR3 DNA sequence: TGCGCCAGCAGCCTAGAGGCGGGGGGGCCTTGGGCAGATACGCAGTATTTT.

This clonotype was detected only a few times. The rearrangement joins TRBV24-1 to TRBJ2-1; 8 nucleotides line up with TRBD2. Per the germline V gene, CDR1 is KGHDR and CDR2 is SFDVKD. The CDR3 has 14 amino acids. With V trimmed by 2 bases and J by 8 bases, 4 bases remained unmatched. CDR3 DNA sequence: TGTGCCACCAGTGATTCAGCGGGAGTCCATGAGCAGTTCTTC. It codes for CATSDSAGVHEQFF.

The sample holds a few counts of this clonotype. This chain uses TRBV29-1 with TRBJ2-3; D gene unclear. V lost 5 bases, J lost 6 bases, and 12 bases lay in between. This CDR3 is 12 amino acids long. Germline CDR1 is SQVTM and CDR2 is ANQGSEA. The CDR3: CSVTRDVDTQYF. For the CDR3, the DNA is TGCAGCGTTACACGAGACGTGGATACGCAGTATTTT.

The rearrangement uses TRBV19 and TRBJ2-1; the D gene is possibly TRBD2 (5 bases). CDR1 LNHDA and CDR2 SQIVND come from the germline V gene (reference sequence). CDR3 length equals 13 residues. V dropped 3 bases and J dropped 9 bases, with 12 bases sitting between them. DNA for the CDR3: TGTGCCAGTAGTATGGACTTGGGTGCTGAGCAGTTCTTC. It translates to CASSMDLGAEQFF.

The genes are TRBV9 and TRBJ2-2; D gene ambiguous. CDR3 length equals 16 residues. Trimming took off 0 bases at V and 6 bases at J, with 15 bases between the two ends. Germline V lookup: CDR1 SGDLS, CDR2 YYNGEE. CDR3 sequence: CASSVGGEARPGELFF. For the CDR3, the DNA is TGTGCCAGCAGCGTAGGTGGGGAAGCTCGGCCCGGGGAGCTGTTTTTT.

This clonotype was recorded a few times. The CDR3 sequence: CASSLRAEDEKLFF. The DNA for the CDR3 is TGTGCCAGCAGCTTACGGGCGGAGGATGAAAAACTGTTTTTT. The chain links TRBV7-9 to TRBJ1-4; D gene unclear. This CDR3 spans 14 amino acids. Trimming cost V 2 bases and J 6 bases, with 10 bases left between them. The germline gives CDR1 SEHNR, CDR2 FQNEAQ (reference sequence).

The CDR3 reads CAWSVGRGPYEQYF. CDR3 bases: TGTGCCTGGAGTGTGGGGAGGGGGCCCTACGAGCAGTACTTC. The gene calls are TRBV30 and TRBJ2-7, with D perhaps being TRBD1 or TRBD2 (7 bases each). Looked up from germline, CDR1 is GTSNPN and CDR2 is SVGIG (reference sequence). The CDR3 loop spans 14 amino acids. Trimming stripped 0 bases from V and 2 bases from J, with 11 bases between.

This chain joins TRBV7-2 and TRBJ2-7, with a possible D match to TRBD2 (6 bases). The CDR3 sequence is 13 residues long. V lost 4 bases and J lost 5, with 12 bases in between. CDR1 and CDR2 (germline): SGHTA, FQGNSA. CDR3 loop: CASSWDSVNEQYF. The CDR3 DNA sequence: TGTGCCAGCAGCTGGGACTCCGTCAACGAGCAGTACTTC.

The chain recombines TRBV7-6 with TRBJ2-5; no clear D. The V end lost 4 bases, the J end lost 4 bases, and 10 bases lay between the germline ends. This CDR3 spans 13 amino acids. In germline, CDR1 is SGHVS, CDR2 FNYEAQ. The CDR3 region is CASSSVRRETQYF. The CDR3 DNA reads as TGTGCCAGCAGCTCCGTTCGTCGAGAGACCCAGTACTTC.

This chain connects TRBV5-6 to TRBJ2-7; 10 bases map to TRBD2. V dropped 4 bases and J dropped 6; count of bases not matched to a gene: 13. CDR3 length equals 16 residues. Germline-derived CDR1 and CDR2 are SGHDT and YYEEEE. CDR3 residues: CASSQLGLAVQGEQYF. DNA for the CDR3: TGTGCCAGCAGCCAACTTGGACTAGCGGTCCAGGGCGAGCAGTACTTC.

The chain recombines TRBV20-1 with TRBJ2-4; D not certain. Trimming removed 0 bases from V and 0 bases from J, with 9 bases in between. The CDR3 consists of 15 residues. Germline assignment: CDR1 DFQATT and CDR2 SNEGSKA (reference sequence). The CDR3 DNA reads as TGCAGTGCTAGAGATCCCTTCGTAGCCAAAAACATTCAGTACTTC. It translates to CSARDPFVAKNIQYF.

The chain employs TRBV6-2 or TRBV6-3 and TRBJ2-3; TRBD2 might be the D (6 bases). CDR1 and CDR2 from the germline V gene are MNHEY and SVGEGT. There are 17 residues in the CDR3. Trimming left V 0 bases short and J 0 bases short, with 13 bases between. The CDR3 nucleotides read TGTGCCAGCAGTTACTCGAATCCCAGCGGGAGCACAGATACGCAGTATTTT. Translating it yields CASSYSNPSGSTDTQYF.

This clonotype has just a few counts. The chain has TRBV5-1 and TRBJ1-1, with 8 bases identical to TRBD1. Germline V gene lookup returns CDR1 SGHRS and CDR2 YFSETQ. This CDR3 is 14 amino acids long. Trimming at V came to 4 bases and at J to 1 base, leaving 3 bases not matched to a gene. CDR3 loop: CASSTGTGNTEAFF. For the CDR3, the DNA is TGCGCCAGCAGCACGGGGACAGGGAACACTGAAGCTTTCTTT.

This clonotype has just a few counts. Here the CDR3 DNA reads TGTGCCAGCAGCTACTTCAGGGGTGAGAACACTGAAGCTTTCTTT. The encoded protein is CASSYFRGENTEAFF. The J gene is TRBJ1-1, the V gene TRBV7-9; D might be TRBD1 (6 bases). The CDR3 consists of 15 residues. Germline V lookup: CDR1 SEHNR, CDR2 FQNEAQ (reference sequence). V was trimmed by 4 bases and J by 1 base, leaving 13 bases between them.